The T cell receptor beta chain described here comes from a study of T cell responses to AZD1222 COVID-19 vaccine. Notes on the study in general: Sampling captured repertoires only after the peak T cell response. Spike-specific TCR breadth and depth both grew after two AZD1222 doses. White British ancestry dominated among donors, who included more females, and clonal diversity was possibly underestimated. Seropositive AZD1222 recipients at baseline numbered only five to seven.

The CDR3 covers 13 residues. Per the germline V gene, CDR1 is MNHEY and CDR2 is SMNVEV (reference sequence). Trimming removed 5 bases at V and 6 bases at J, with 11 bases between. In the case of this clone: Its cognate antigen is unknown.

Method: immunoSEQ multiplex PCR; TCRdb's copy keeps in-frame clones and lacks some. Among about 110,000 clones listed, about four fifths were seen once. Specimen: peripheral blood, collected on day 0 of AZD1222 vaccination. V usage is TRBV27 and J usage is TRBJ1-5, with D unclear. This receptor was taken from an adult in good health. The CDR3 DNA reads TGTGCCAGCAGTAACCTGGATGGTCAGCCCCAGCATTTT. Translating gives CASSNLDGQPQHF.